This T cell receptor beta chain was recovered during a study of T cells in Graves' hyperthyroidism and ophthalmopathy. Study context: Peripheral blood collection took place at initial diagnosis, before any treatment.

Patients between 18 and 65 years old had hyperthyroidism, newly diagnosed and lasting under 2 months. From approximately 9.5 ml of fresh peripheral blood, PBMCs were isolated. Regarding the study as a whole: Ophthalmopathy stood apart from stable hyperthyroidism in a 13 V-J model.

RNA transcripts provided the source from which TCR beta CDR3 regions were amplified. RT-PCR in the first round (using the HTBI primer set) targeted the TCR CDR3. Each CDR3 protein is one row after TCRdb ran MiXCR on the multiplex PCR reads. The table has over 150,000 distinct CDR3 sequences, less than 20% seen once; the top ten hold about half. The V end lost 9 bases, the J end lost 0 bases, and 9 bases lay between the germline ends. Germline assignment: CDR1 MNHNS and CDR2 SASEGT. This CDR3 contains 12 residues. This clonotype was counted many times. Its antigen is not identified. The chain couples TRBV6-1 to TRBJ2-7; no definite D call. The sequence derives from a woman in her 50s with Graves' hyperthyroidism. The sample taken for sequencing was blood. CDR3 in amino acids: CASGIGSYEQYF. The CDR3 DNA follows: TGTGCCAGTGGGATAGGCTCCTACGAGCAGTACTTC.